This T cell receptor beta chain comes out of a study of T cell changes during pregnancy in multiple sclerosis. Germline V CDR1 and CDR2: SGDLS, YYNGEE. CDR3 length equals 14 residues. V dropped 1 base and J dropped 2 bases, with 9 bases sitting between them. Data came from immunoSEQ multiplex PCR; TCRdb stores just in-frame clones and leaves some out. Counted here are roughly 38,000 clones, around 92% occurring once; the ten biggest clones make up 0.47%. V and J are TRBV9 and TRBJ1-1; D is perhaps TRBD1 (5 bases). This receptor was identified in a female donor in good health, enrolled as a control in a pregnancy study. Sequenced material: CD4+ T cells from peripheral blood mononuclear cells, taken in the second trimester of pregnancy. This CDR3 is CASSVSGINTEAFF. Here the CDR3 DNA reads TGTGCCAGCAGCGTATCAGGGATAAACACTGAAGCTTTCTTT.